The rows below give T cell receptor beta chains drawn from one sample of a study of T cell responses to AZD1222 COVID-19 vaccine. The repertoire was sequenced with immunoSEQ multiplex PCR; TCRdb's copy has only in-frame clones and lacks some. The sample includes about 55,000 clones, roughly 90% of them seen just once. The sequencing here drew on peripheral blood, taken on day 0 of AZD1222 vaccination. The receptors here all came from an adult in good health. CDR3s include the opening cysteine and the closing phenylalanine or tryptophan. D genes are given only for firm matches. Not every row has a clone size; where given, it reads once, few, many or a size class.

V: TRBV7-9; size: -; D: -; J: TRBJ2-7; DNA: TGTGCCAGCAGTGACAGTTCCACGCGCGGCTACGAGCAGTACTTC; CDR3: CASSDSSTRGYEQYF
V: TRBV27; size: -; D: -; J: TRBJ2-1; DNA: TGTGCCAGCAGCCGCACGAGGGTATCCTACAATGAGCAGTTCTTC; CDR3: CASSRTRVSYNEQFF
V: TRBV5-1; size: -; D: TRBD2; J: TRBJ2-3; DNA: TGCGCCAGCAGGGGCCTAGCGGGAGGGCCAGGTACGCAGTATTTT; CDR3: CASRGLAGGPGTQYF
V: TRBV6-5; size: -; D: -; J: TRBJ1-5; DNA: TGTGCCACGCAGATGGGGGATAGCAATCAGCCCCAGCATTTT; CDR3: CATQMGDSNQPQHF
V: TRBV28; size: -; D: TRBD1; J: TRBJ2-7; DNA: TGTGCCAGCAGTTTTCGGCCAGGGGGTACCTACGAGCAGTACTTC; CDR3: CASSFRPGGTYEQYF
V: TRBV18; size: -; D: TRBD1; J: TRBJ1-2; DNA: TGTGCCAGCTCAGCGCGGGGGGACAGGGACTATGGCTACACCTTC; CDR3: CASSARGDRDYGYTF
V: TRBV7-2; size: once; D: -; J: TRBJ1-3; DNA: TGTGCCAGCAGCTTAGTTCGGCCAGTAAGGGCGAGCTCTGGAAACACCATATATTTT; CDR3: CASSLVRPVRASSGNTIYF
V: TRBV9; size: -; D: -; J: TRBJ1-4; DNA: TGTGCCAGCAGCGCCGGGGGGACTGAAAAACTGTTTTTT; CDR3: CASSAGGTEKLFF
V: TRBV18; size: -; D: TRBD1; J: TRBJ2-7; DNA: TGTGCCAGCTCACCAAAACAGGGGGCGCGTCCTAAAGGCTCCTACGAGCAGTACTTC; CDR3: CASSPKQGARPKGSYEQYF
V: TRBV6-5; size: -; D: -; J: TRBJ1-4; DNA: TGTGCCAGCAGGGATGTGGGAACTAATGAAAAACTGTTTTTT; CDR3: CASRDVGTNEKLFF
V: TRBV7-9; size: -; D: -; J: TRBJ2-1; DNA: TGTGCCAGCAGCCCTCCCTATCTGGGTAATGAGCAGTTCTTC; CDR3: CASSPPYLGNEQFF
V: TRBV7-8; size: once; D: TRBD2; J: TRBJ2-3; DNA: TGTGCCAGCTTGGAAAGCGGGAGCGGAGCAGATACGCAGTATTTT; CDR3: CASLESGSGADTQYF
V: TRBV11-2; size: -; D: TRBD1; J: TRBJ1-5; DNA: TGTGCCAGCAGCTCAACAGGGGATCAGCCCCAGCATTTT; CDR3: CASSSTGDQPQHF
V: TRBV2; size: few; D: -; J: TRBJ2-7; DNA: TGTGCCAGCAGTAAGCAGGATTACGAGCAGTACTTC; CDR3: CASSKQDYEQYF
V: TRBV2; size: -; D: -; J: TRBJ2-3; DNA: TGTGCCAGCAGTGTTCAAGAGGGAGCTACGCAGTATTTT; CDR3: CASSVQEGATQYF
V: TRBV28; size: -; D: TRBD1; J: TRBJ1-2; DNA: TGTGCCAGCAGTGTAACCACCGGGACAGACTATGGCTACACCTTC; CDR3: CASSVTTGTDYGYTF
V: TRBV10-3; size: few; D: -; J: TRBJ1-1; DNA: TGTGCCTCCCTCAAGGGGGGCCCCAGCACTGAAGCTTTCTTT; CDR3: CASLKGGPSTEAFF
V: TRBV7-8; size: -; D: -; J: TRBJ1-5; DNA: TGTGCCAGCAGCTCCCTTACGGTAACAGCGAATAGCAATCAGCCCCAGCATTTT; CDR3: CASSSLTVTANSNQPQHF
V: TRBV28; size: -; D: TRBD1; J: TRBJ2-1; DNA: TGTGCCAGCCAAGGGAGCGGACAGGGCTTTAATGAGCAGTTCTTC; CDR3: CASQGSGQGFNEQFF
V: TRBV6-5; size: -; D: TRBD2; J: TRBJ2-4; DNA: TGTGCCAGCAGAGAGTGGGAGGGGAAAAACATTCAGTACTTC; CDR3: CASREWEGKNIQYF
V: TRBV4-1; size: -; D: -; J: TRBJ1-6; DNA: TGCGCCAGCCGCCTCGGCCCGGTCAATTCACCCCTCCACTTT; CDR3: CASRLGPVNSPLHF
V: TRBV5-1; size: few; D: -; J: TRBJ2-5; DNA: TGCGCCAGCAGCCAAACCGACAGTTCGCAAGAGACCCAGTACTTC; CDR3: CASSQTDSSQETQYF
V: TRBV10-2; size: -; D: -; J: TRBJ1-4; DNA: TGCGCCAGCAGTGGCAGGGTTCCTAATGAAAAACTGTTTTTT; CDR3: CASSGRVPNEKLFF
V: TRBV2; size: -; D: -; J: TRBJ1-5; DNA: TGTGCCAGCAGTGAAGAAGCAGGGCGCCAATCAGCCCAGCATTTT; CDR3: CASSEEAGRQSAQHF
V: TRBV27; size: -; D: -; J: TRBJ1-4; DNA: TGTGCCAGCAGTCCCTCGTGGGCTCCTAATGAAAAACTGTTTTTT; CDR3: CASSPSWAPNEKLFF
V: TRBV28; size: few; D: -; J: TRBJ1-5; DNA: TGTGCCAGCAGAGGGGAGCCCACTCACAATCAGCCCCAGCATTTT; CDR3: CASRGEPTHNQPQHF
V: TRBV6-5; size: -; D: TRBD1; J: TRBJ1-2; DNA: TGTGCCAGCAGTTACACAACAGGGGGTAGTTATGGCTACACCTTC; CDR3: CASSYTTGGSYGYTF
V: TRBV28; size: -; D: -; J: TRBJ2-5; DNA: TGTGCCAGCAGTTCCCAACCAAGGGAGACCCAGTACTTC; CDR3: CASSSQPRETQYF
V: TRBV30; size: -; D: -; J: TRBJ1-4; DNA: TGTGCCTGGGGGTCATGGACGACTAATGAAAAACTGTTTTTT; CDR3: CAWGSWTTNEKLFF
V: TRBV11-2; size: -; D: -; J: TRBJ2-3; DNA: TGTGCCAGCAGCTTAGCTTATTTTTTGCTAGTTGCTTTTACAGATACGCAGTATTTT; CDR3: CASSLAYFLLVAFTDTQYF
V: TRBV6-1; size: -; D: TRBD1; J: TRBJ1-2; DNA: TGTGCCAGCAGTGAAGCGGGGACAGGAGGCTACACCTTC; CDR3: CASSEAGTGGYTF
V: TRBV7-9; size: -; D: TRBD2; J: TRBJ2-3; DNA: TGTGCCAGCAGCTCTGCTAGCGGGCGGGATACGCAGTATTTT; CDR3: CASSSASGRDTQYF
V: TRBV6-1; size: -; D: TRBD2; J: TRBJ2-5; DNA: TGTGCCAGCAGTGTTGGACTAGCGGGAGGAAGGGCATCAGAGACCCAGTACTTC; CDR3: CASSVGLAGGRASETQYF
V: TRBV18; size: -; D: -; J: TRBJ2-1; DNA: TGTGCCAGCTCACCACGGCAGGGGGCTAGCGGGGTACCGAACTACAATGAGCAGTTCTTC; CDR3: CASSPRQGASGVPNYNEQFF
V: TRBV30; size: -; D: -; J: TRBJ1-1; DNA: TGTGCCTGGAGCCAGGATTCGAACACTGAAGCTTTCTTT; CDR3: CAWSQDSNTEAFF
V: TRBV2; size: -; D: TRBD2; J: TRBJ2-7; DNA: TGTGCCAGCAGTGAGAGGGAGGGCCCCTACGAGCAGTACTTC; CDR3: CASSEREGPYEQYF
V: TRBV7-2; size: -; D: TRBD1; J: TRBJ1-6; DNA: TGTGCCAGCAGCTCCTCTGGGACAGGGGATTCACCCCTCCACTTT; CDR3: CASSSSGTGDSPLHF
V: TRBV7-3; size: -; D: TRBD2; J: TRBJ2-1; DNA: TGTGCCAGCAGCCTACAGGGGACTAGCGGGAGACATGAGCAGTTCTTC; CDR3: CASSLQGTSGRHEQFF
V: TRBV6-5; size: -; D: -; J: TRBJ1-1; DNA: TGTGCCAGCAGGACAGCGGGGGTGGCTGAAGCTTTCTTT; CDR3: CASRTAGVAEAFF
V: TRBV4-2; size: -; D: TRBD1; J: TRBJ2-5; DNA: TGTGCCAGCAGCCAAGATCGGGACAGGGCTAGGGAGACCCAGTACTTC; CDR3: CASSQDRDRARETQYF
V: TRBV28; size: -; D: TRBD2; J: TRBJ2-5; DNA: TGTGCCAGCAGTCCCGGGACTAGCGGGACCCAAGAGACCCAGTACTTC; CDR3: CASSPGTSGTQETQYF
V: TRBV10-3; size: -; D: TRBD2; J: TRBJ2-1; DNA: TGTGCCATCAGTGAAACTAGCGGGAGTCCGGGGTGGGGTGGCGATGAGCAGTTCTTC; CDR3: CAISETSGSPGWGGDEQFF
V: TRBV19; size: once; D: TRBD2; J: TRBJ2-2; DNA: TGTGCCAGTAGTAGCGGGAGGGGCACCGGGGAGCTGTTTTTT; CDR3: CASSSGRGTGELFF
V: TRBV20-1; size: -; D: -; J: TRBJ2-5; DNA: TGCAGTGCTAGTCCAGAGCAAGAGACCCAGTACTTC; CDR3: CSASPEQETQYF
V: TRBV5-5; size: -; D: -; J: TRBJ1-4; DNA: TGTGCCAGCAGCTTATTTCCTGGGAGCGAAAAACTGTTTTTT; CDR3: CASSLFPGSEKLFF
V: TRBV6-6; size: -; D: TRBD1; J: TRBJ1-6; DNA: TGTGCCAGCAGTCACAGGGGGGACTCACCCCTCCACTTT; CDR3: CASSHRGDSPLHF